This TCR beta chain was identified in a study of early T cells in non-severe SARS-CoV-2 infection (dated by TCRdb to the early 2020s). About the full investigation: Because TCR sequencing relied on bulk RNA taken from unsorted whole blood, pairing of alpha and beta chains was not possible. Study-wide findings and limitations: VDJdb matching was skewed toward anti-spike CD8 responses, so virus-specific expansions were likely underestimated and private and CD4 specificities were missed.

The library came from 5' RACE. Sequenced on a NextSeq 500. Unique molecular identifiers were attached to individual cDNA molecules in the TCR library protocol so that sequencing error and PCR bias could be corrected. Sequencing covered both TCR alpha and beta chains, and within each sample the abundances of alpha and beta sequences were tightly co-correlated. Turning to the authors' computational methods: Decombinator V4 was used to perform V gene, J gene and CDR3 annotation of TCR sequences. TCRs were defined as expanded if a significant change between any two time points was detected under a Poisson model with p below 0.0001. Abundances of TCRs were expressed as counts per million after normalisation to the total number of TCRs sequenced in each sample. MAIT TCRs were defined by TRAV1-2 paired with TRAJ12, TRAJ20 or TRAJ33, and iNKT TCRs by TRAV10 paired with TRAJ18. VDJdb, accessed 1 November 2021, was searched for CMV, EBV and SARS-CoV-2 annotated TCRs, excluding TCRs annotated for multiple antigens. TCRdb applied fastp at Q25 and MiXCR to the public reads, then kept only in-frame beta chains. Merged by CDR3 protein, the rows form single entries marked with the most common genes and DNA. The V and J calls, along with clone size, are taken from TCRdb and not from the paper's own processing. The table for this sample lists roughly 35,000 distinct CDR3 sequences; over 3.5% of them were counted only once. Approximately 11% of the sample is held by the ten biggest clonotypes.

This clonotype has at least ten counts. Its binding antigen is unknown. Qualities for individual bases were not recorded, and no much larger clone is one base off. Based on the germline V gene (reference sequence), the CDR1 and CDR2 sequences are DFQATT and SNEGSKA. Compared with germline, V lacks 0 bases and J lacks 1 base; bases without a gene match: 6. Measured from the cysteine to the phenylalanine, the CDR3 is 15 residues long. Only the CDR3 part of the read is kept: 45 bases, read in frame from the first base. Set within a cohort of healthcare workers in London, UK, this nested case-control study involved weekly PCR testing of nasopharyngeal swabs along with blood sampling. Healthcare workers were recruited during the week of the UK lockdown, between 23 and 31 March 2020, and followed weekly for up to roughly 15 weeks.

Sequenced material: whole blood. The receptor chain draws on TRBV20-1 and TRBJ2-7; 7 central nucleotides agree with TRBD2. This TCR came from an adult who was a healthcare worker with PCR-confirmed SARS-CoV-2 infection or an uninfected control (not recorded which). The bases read TGCAGTGCTAGAGATTATACTAGCGCTTCCTACGAGCAGTACTTC. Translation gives CSARDYTSASYEQYF.